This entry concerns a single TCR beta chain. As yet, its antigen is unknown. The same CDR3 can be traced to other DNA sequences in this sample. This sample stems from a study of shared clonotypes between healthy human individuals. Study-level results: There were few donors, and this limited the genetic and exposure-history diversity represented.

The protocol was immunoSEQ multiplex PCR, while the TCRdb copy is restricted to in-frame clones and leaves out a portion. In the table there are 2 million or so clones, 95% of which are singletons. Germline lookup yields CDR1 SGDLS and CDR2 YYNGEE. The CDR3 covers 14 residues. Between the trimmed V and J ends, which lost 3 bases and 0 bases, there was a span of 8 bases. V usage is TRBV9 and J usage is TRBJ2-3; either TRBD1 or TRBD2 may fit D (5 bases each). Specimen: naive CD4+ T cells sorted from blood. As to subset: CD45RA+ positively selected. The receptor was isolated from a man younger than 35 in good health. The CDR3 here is CASSAGTSTDTQYF. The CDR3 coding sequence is TGTGCCAGCAGCGCCGGGACCAGCACAGATACGCAGTATTTT. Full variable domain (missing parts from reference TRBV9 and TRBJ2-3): DSGVTQTPKHLITATGQRVTLRCSPRSGDLSVYWYQQSLDQGLQFLIQYYNGEERAKGNILERFSAQQFPDLHSELNLSSLELGDSALYFCASSAGTSTDTQYFGPGTRLTVL.